Listed below are T cell receptor beta chains from one sample, sequenced in a study of cytomegalovirus exposure and HLA in healthy donors. TCRdb's copy holds only in-frame clones and misses some; the assay was immunoSEQ multiplex PCR. The sample shows about 48,000 clones, about nine tenths of them seen only once. The specimen was PBMCs. The receptor source for this set is a woman in her 30s in good health and CMV-seronegative. Both conserved end residues are part of each CDR3. The size field is filled for only some rows; it gives once, few, many or a size class.

>TRBJ1-1|.|TRBV28|12
CASSLPRSEAFF
>TRBJ2-7|.|TRBV29-1|14
CSAGPDRERGEQYF
>TRBJ1-1|.|TRBV30|13
CAWIGQGYTEAFF
>TRBJ1-2|.|TRBV2|17
CASSGSGGITVDYGYTF
>TRBJ2-1|.|TRBV5-4|14
CASSFGGGYNEQFF
>TRBJ1-1|once|TRBV21-1|14
CASSNHRVNTEAFF
>TRBJ2-5|.|TRBV10-3|17
CAIRPGLAGVGQETQYF
>TRBJ2-5|once|TRBV27|14
CASSPSGSGGTQYF
>TRBJ2-3|.|TRBV9|14
CASMSGRGTDTQYF
>TRBJ1-2|.|TRBV9|14
CASSVGAGRYGYTF
>TRBJ2-7|few|TRBV6-1|13
CASSELWEYEQYF
>TRBJ2-3|once|TRBV25-1|16
CASSESGAGGGDTQYF
>TRBJ2-5|.|TRBV4-1|13
CASSRLGGETQYF
>TRBJ2-7|once|TRBV15|14
CATSRERGTYEQYF
>TRBJ2-7|.|TRBV5-1|15
CASSLQGAPSYEQYF
>TRBJ1-3|.|TRBV30|11
CAWTGGNTIYF
>TRBJ1-1|.|TRBV10-3|15
CAISEMEGMNTEAFF
>TRBJ2-7|.|TRBV23-1|15
CASRHTGDRAYEQYF
>TRBJ2-5|.|TRBV20-1|11
CSASEGETQYF
>TRBJ1-5|.|TRBV28|16
CASSFLTGDSNQPQHF
>TRBJ2-7|once|TRBV7-9|15
CASSPRAPGIYEQYF
>TRBJ2-3|.|TRBV28|12
CASSLLADTQYF
>TRBJ2-5|.|TRBV5-1|15
CASRTLGQNQETQYF
>TRBJ1-5|.|TRBV2|15
CASMVQTGAIQPQHF
>TRBJ1-5|.|TRBV10-3|13
CAISGQRNQPQHF
>TRBJ2-5|.|TRBV5-1|13
CASSWDSLEGQYF
>TRBJ2-3|.|TRBV11-2|15
CASSQREFRTDTQYF
>TRBJ1-3|.|TRBV7-2|17
CASSAEALINLGNTIYF
>TRBJ2-2|.|TRBV7-2|13
CASSLTNTGELFF
>TRBJ2-1|once|TRBV10-1|16
CASSTATSGRGDEQFF
>TRBJ1-1|.|TRBV28|11
CASEGNTEAFF
>TRBJ2-2|few|TRBV9|13
CASSVGDTGELFF
>TRBJ2-7|.|TRBV28|16
CASSLVNAHVSRGKNF
>TRBJ1-1|.|TRBV27|14
CASSLSGSYTEAFF
>TRBJ1-2|.|TRBV7-2|12
CASSLYIYGYTF
>TRBJ1-2|.|TRBV6-5|11
CASSGNYGYTF
>TRBJ2-2|.|TRBV30|12
CAWSLSGGELFF
>TRBJ2-1|.|TRBV6-5|16
CASSYSISSGRNEQFF
>TRBJ2-1|.|TRBV2|18
CASSEVAGTSGRGDEQFF
>TRBJ2-4|few|TRBV10-2|15
CASSEKLAPKNIQYF
>TRBJ2-7|.|TRBV4-1|15
CASSPSVAGDYEQYF
>TRBJ2-3|few|TRBV11-2|13
CASSFPSTDTQYF
>TRBJ1-3|.|TRBV7-2|15
CASSRIGTSGNTIYF
>TRBJ2-4|.|TRBV7-2|15
CASSEGGGAKNIQYF